This TCR beta chain was sequenced for a study of cytomegalovirus exposure and HLA in healthy donors. Overall study results and limits: High specificity and sensitivity for cytomegalovirus status were reported for the classifier.

Healthy bone marrow donors made up the cohort. The CDR3 length is 14 residues. V dropped 0 bases and J dropped 11; count of bases not matched to a gene: 9. Germline V CDR1 and CDR2: SGHRS, YFSETQ. As regards this clone: The antigen is not known.

PCR used 60 Vbeta primers and 13 Jbeta primers. Measured with immunoSEQ multiplex PCR; TCRdb has only the in-frame clones, and not every one. Of more than 90,000 clones listed, roughly 82% are singletons. The receptor's source is a middle-aged man in good health and CMV-seronegative. This chain uses TRBV5-1 with TRBJ1-1; TRBD1 aligns across 8 bases. Sequenced sample: PBMCs. The CDR3 sequence: CASSLEETGDEAFF. CDR3 bases: TGCGCCAGCAGCTTGGAAGAGACAGGGGATGAGGCTTTCTTT.